What follows are 8 T cell receptor beta chains derived from one specimen sequenced in a study of long-term antiretroviral therapy in people with HIV. Running of the v3.0 immunoSEQ assay took place at survey level. Profiled with immunoSEQ multiplex PCR; TCRdb holds only in-frame clones, not every one. The sample has tens of thousands of clones; 80% are singletons. Sequencing was performed on unsorted PBMCs, taken 1.5 years after starting antiretroviral therapy. Every receptor here comes from a young man with HIV.

This chain uses TRBV4-1 with TRBJ2-2, with TRBD2 matching over 12 bases. Germline values: CDR1 MGHRA, CDR2 YSYEKL. CDR3 size: 16 residues. V shed 3 bases, J shed 4 bases, and the junction held 3 bases outside the gene matches. The CDR3: CASSHGGLAGTGELFF. The CDR3 region has the DNA TGCGCCAGCAGCCACGGGGGACTAGCGGGCACCGGGGAGCTGTTTTTT.

V usage is TRBV6-4 and J usage is TRBJ2-3; 10 bases match TRBD1. Unmatched junction bases numbered 1, after V lost 0 bases and J lost 4 bases. There are 15 residues in the CDR3. Germline assignment: CDR1 MRHNA and CDR2 SNTAGT. The CDR3 region is CASSDSGQGSDTQYF. The CDR3 nucleotides read TGTGCCAGCAGTGACTCGGGACAGGGGTCAGATACGCAGTATTTT.

V gene TRBV9 combines with J gene TRBJ2-3, with D unclear. Germline CDR1 is SGDLS and CDR2 is YYNGEE. Trimming pared 8 bases from V and 11 bases from J, leaving 6 bases between. The CDR3 contains 8 residues. CDR3 region: CASTLQYF. The CDR3 DNA sequence: TGTGCCAGTACTCTGCAGTATTTT.

This sequence joins TRBV5-1 and TRBJ2-7; 9 positions agree with TRBD2. The germline CDR1 and CDR2 sequences are SGHRS and YFSETQ. The CDR3 is made up of 18 amino acids. Trimming took 0 bases from V and 9 from J; bases not matched to a gene: 19. The CDR3 DNA sequence: TGCGCCAGCAGCTTGGGACTCGTAGGAAGCGGGAGGCCCTTTGGGCAGTACTTC. Residues: CASSLGLVGSGRPFGQYF.

The chain employs TRBV28 and TRBJ2-7, with 9 bases identical to TRBD2. The CDR3 spans 17 residues. V lost 2 bases to trimming and J lost 5 bases; unmatched junction nucleotides: 13. Germline lookup yields CDR1 MDHEN and CDR2 SYDVKM. The CDR3 reads CASSLSYWLAGTHEQYF. In nucleotides, the CDR3 is TGTGCCAGCAGTTTAAGTTATTGGCTAGCGGGAACCCACGAGCAGTACTTC.

The gene calls are TRBV27 and TRBJ2-1; 13 nucleotides align to TRBD2. CDR3 length: 18 residues. Trimming cost V 5 bases and J 12 bases; bases outside gene matches: 19. Looked up from germline, CDR1 is MNHEY and CDR2 is SMNVEV (reference sequence). This chain's CDR3 is CASSTPGLAGHPTEGQFF. CDR3 nucleotides: TGTGCCAGCAGTACACCGGGACTAGCGGGACATCCAACAGAGGGGCAGTTCTTC.

The chain links TRBV13 to TRBJ2-3, with D hard to call. CDR1 is PRHDT, CDR2 FYEKMQ, per germline (reference sequence). This CDR3 comprises 12 residues. Trimming took 5 bases from V and 0 from J, leaving 3 bases between them. CDR3 sequence: CASSISTDTQYF. In nucleotides, the CDR3 is TGTGCCAGCAGCATAAGCACAGATACGCAGTATTTT.

This clone occurred a few times. CDR3 residues: CATSSAEQYF. CDR3 in DNA: TGTGCCACCAGCTCGGCCGAGCAGTACTTC. The genes are TRBV6-6 and TRBJ2-7; D is uncertain. This CDR3 has 10 amino acids. Germline-derived CDR1 and CDR2 are MNHNY and SVGAGI (reference sequence). The V gene lost 10 bases and the J gene lost 6 bases, with 10 bases spanning the gap.